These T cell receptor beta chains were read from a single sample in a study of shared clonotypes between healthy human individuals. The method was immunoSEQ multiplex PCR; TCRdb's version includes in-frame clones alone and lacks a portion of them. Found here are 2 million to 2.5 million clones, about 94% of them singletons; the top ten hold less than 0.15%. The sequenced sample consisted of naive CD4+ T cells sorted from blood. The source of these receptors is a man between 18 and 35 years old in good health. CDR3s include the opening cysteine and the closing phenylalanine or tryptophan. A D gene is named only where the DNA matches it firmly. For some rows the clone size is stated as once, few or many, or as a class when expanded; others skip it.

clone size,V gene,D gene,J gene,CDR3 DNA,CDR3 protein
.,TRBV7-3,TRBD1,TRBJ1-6,TGTGCCAGCAGCTTTCGGGGAGGGGGCAGTTCACCCCTCCACTTT,CASSFRGGGSSPLHF
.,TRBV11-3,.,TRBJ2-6,TGTGCCAGCAGCGACACGGGTCGGACTGGGGCCAACGTCCTGACTTTC,CASSDTGRTGANVLTF
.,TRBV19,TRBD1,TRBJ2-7,TGTGCCAGTATGGGACAGGGAGCGGGCTCCTACGAGCAGTACTTC,CASMGQGAGSYEQYF
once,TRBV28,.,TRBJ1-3,TGTGCCAGCAGTACCCCGGACAGTTTCTCTGGAAACACCATATATTTT,CASSTPDSFSGNTIYF
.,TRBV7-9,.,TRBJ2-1,TGTGCCAGCAGCTTAAGTGAGAAGAGGCAGTTCTTC,CASSLSEKRQFF
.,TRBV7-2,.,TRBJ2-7,TGTGCCAGCAGCGACAGGACCCCCTACGAGCAGTACTTC,CASSDRTPYEQYF
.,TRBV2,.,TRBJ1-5,TGTGCCAGCAGTGAGGAGGAGGGCCAGCATTTT,CASSEEEGQHF
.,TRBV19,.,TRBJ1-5,TGTGCCAGTAGTATTCAAGTAAATCAGCCCCAGCATTTT,CASSIQVNQPQHF
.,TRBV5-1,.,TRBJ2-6,TGCGCCTCCCAGGTTTTTTCTGGGGCCAACGTCCTGACTTTC,CASQVFSGANVLTF
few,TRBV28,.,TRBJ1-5,TGTGCCAGCAGTCTACTAAATCAGCCCCAGCATTTT,CASSLLNQPQHF
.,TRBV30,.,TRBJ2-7,TGTGCCTGGAGTGCCCGAGTTCGGCTTTACGAGCAGTACTTC,CAWSARVRLYEQYF
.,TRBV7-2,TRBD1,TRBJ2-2,TGTGCCAGCAGTCAAGACAGGGCCACCGGGGAGCTGTTTTTT,CASSQDRATGELFF
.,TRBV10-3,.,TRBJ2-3,TGTGCCATCAGTGAGGCAGACGATACGCAGTATTTT,CAISEADDTQYF
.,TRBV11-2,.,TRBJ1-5,TGTGCCAGCAGCATGGGGGAGGGCAATCAGCCCCAGCATTTT,CASSMGEGNQPQHF
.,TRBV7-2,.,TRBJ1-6,TGTGCCAGCAGCTTAGTCGAAGGGATTGATTCACCCCTCCACTTT,CASSLVEGIDSPLHF
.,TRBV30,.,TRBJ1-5,TGTGCCTGGAATCGACAGGAAGATCAGCCCCAGCATTTT,CAWNRQEDQPQHF
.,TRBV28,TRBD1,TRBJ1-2,TGTGCCAGCAGTCCGCATACCCTAGGGGGACAGCGCGGGGGCTATGGCTACACCTTC,CASSPHTLGGQRGGYGYTF
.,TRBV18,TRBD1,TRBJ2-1,TGTGCCAGCTCACCTGGACAGGGTCGTAATGAGCAGTTCTTC,CASSPGQGRNEQFF
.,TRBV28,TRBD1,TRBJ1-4,TGTGCCAGCAGTTTACCGACAGGGGGCAGTGAAAAACTGTTTTTT,CASSLPTGGSEKLFF
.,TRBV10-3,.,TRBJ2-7,TGTGCCATCAGCCCGGGGTCTGTCTCCTACGAGCAGTACTTC,CAISPGSVSYEQYF
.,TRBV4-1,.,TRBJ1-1,TGCGCCAGCAGCCAAGATACAGGGCGAAACACTGAAGCTTTCTTT,CASSQDTGRNTEAFF
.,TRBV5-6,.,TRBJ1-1,TGTGCCAGCAGCTTGGCCCGCAGGACAGCTGAAGCTTTCTTT,CASSLARRTAEAFF
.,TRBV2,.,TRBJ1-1,TGTGCCAGCAGTGAGGAGGCGGGCTACACTGAAGCTTTCTTT,CASSEEAGYTEAFF
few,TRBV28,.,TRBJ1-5,TGTGCCAGCAGTTTCTCGCCCCAGCATTTT,CASSFSPQHF
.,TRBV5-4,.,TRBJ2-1,TGTGCCAGCCGGAGCGGCAGAAGCTCCTACAATGAGCAGTTCTTC,CASRSGRSSYNEQFF
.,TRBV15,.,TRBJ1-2,TGTGCCTCATCTGGCAGTTCTCGGTGGGGCTACACCTTC,CASSGSSRWGYTF
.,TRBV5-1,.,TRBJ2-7,TGCGCCAGCAGCCCCGGGACATCGGATCGCACCTACGAGCAGTACTTC,CASSPGTSDRTYEQYF
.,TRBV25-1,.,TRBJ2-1,TGTGCCAGCATTGGACTAGTTGGGGGCTTAGGCGAGCAGTTCTTC,CASIGLVGGLGEQFF
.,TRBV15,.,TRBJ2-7,TGTGCCACCAGCCGTCTGGCAGCTACCTACGAGCAGTACTTC,CATSRLAATYEQYF
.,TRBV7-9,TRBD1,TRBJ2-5,TGTGCCAGCAGCCTCTATGCTCGACAGGGCGTCCAAGAGACCCAGTACTTC,CASSLYARQGVQETQYF
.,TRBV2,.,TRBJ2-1,TGTGCCAGCAGTGTGGCTAGCGCCTTCTACAATGAGCAGTTCTTC,CASSVASAFYNEQFF
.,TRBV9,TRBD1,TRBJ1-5,TGTGCCAGCAGCGGAGACAGGGGGCCTCGGCCCCAGCATTTT,CASSGDRGPRPQHF
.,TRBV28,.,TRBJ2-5,TGTGCCAGCAGCCGAAGGGGCAGGGGCCAAGAGACCCAGTACTTC,CASSRRGRGQETQYF
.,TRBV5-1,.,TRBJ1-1,TGCGCCAGCAGCTTGGTGGGGATCCCCCCGAACACTGAAGCTTTCTTT,CASSLVGIPPNTEAFF
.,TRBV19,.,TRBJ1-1,TGTGCCAGTACCACTGGGAACACGGCAACAGGCGTCTTT,CASTTGNTATGVF
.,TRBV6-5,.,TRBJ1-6,TGTGCCAGCCAGGTAGTTGGAAATTCACCCCTCCACTTT,CASQVVGNSPLHF
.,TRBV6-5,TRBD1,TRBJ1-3,TGTGCCAGCAGTCGGACAGGGTCGGGAAACACCATATATTTT,CASSRTGSGNTIYF
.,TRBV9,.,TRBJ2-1,TGTGCCAGCAGCGTAGCCTCTACTCTGGGCTACAATGAGCAGTTCTTC,CASSVASTLGYNEQFF
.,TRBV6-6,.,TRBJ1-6,TGTGCCAGCAGCTACGAACCGGGACACCAAAATTCACCCCTCCACTTT,CASSYEPGHQNSPLHF
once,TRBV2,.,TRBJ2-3,TGTGCCAGCAGTGGACACACAGATACGCAGTATTTT,CASSGHTDTQYF
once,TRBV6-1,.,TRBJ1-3,TGTGCCAGCAGTGCCGCTGGAAACACCATATATTTT,CASSAAGNTIYF
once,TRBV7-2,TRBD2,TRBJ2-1,TGTGCCAGCAGCGTAGTACTAGCGAGTGGTGAGCAGTTCTTC,CASSVVLASGEQFF
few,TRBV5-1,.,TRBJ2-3,TGCGCCAGCAGCTCCCCTAGCACAGATACGCAGTATTTT,CASSSPSTDTQYF